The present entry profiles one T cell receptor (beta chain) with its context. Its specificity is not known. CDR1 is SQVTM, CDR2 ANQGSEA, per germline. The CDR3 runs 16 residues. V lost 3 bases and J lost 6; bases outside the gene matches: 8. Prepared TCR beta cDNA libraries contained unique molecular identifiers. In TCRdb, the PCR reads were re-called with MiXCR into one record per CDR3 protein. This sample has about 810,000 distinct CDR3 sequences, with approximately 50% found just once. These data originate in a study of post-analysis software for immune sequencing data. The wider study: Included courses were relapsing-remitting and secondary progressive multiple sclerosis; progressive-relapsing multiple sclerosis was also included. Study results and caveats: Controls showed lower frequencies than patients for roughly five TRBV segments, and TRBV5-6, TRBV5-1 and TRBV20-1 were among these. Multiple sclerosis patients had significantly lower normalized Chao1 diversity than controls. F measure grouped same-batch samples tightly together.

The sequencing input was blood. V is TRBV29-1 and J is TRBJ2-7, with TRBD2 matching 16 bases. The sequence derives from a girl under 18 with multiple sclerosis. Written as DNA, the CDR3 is TGCAGCGTTGAGGCGGGACTAGCGGGAGGGCCCTCCGAGCAGTACTTC. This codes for CSVEAGLAGGPSEQYF.